This T cell receptor (beta chain) was captured by sequencing in a study of Graves' ophthalmopathy and Graves' hyperthyroidism. In the study overall: Hyperthyroidism counted as stable given no ophthalmopathy within 18 months of follow-up. Study-level points and caveats: In blood, most expanded thyroid clonotypes above 0.001 frequency were also detected.

The authors amplified TCR beta CDR3 regions, and they did so from RNA transcripts for repertoire sequencing. First-round RT-PCR used HTBI primers; second-round multiplex PCR followed. TCRdb fed the multiplex PCR reads into MiXCR, producing one record per CDR3 protein. In the table there are around 1.1 million distinct CDR3 sequences, roughly two fifths of which are singletons. The CDR3 length is 19 residues. In germline, CDR1 is SGHVS, CDR2 FQNEAQ. Trimming left V 5 bases short and J 0 bases short, with 25 bases between. Details on this clonotype: Its antigen is currently unknown.

Sequenced material: peripheral blood or thyroid tissue (not recorded which). The receptor comes from an adult man with Graves' hyperthyroidism. The rearrangement uses TRBV7-8 and TRBJ2-5; maybe TRBD1 (5 bases). The CDR3 DNA reads as TGTGCCAGCAGCATACGTACAGGTCTGCGACCTTTGTACCAAGAGACCCAGTACTTC. Its protein is CASSIRTGLRPLYQETQYF.